The 22 T cell receptor beta chains below come from one sample, sequenced in a study of T-cell memory formation after mild COVID-19 (dated by TCRdb to the early 2020s). The library was made by 5' RACE. TCRdb lists the instrument as Illumina NovaSeq 6000. TCRdb took the public reads, trimmed them with fastp at Q25, ran MiXCR for clone calling and kept in-frame beta chains. Merged by CDR3 protein, the rows form single entries marked with the most common genes and DNA. The sample has about 560,000 distinct CDR3 sequences on record, roughly 22% of them singletons. About 8.4% of the sample goes to the ten largest clones. Sequences were obtained from PBMCs or a T cell subset sorted from them (not recorded which). These TCRs come from an adult woman who had mild COVID-19 (a few samples of this study predate the infection). The sample titles of this study are shuffled in the database, so cell type and time point are left out; the donor was told from shared clones.

There are a few counts of this clonotype. V is TRBV3-1 and J is TRBJ2-4; D not resolved. Germline CDR1 is LGHDT and CDR2 is YNNKEL (reference sequence). V lost 1 base and J 5 bases, leaving 9 bases between the germline ends. The CDR3 runs to 14 residues. The CDR3 sequence: CASSQGVGENIQYF. The CDR3, as DNA: TGTGCCAGCAGCCAAGGAGTCGGTGAAAACATTCAGTACTTC.

This chain joins TRBV20-1 and TRBJ2-3, with TRBD2 matching over 9 bases. The junction had 10 bases not matched to a gene; V was cut back by 6 bases and J by 6 bases. The CDR3 length is 14 residues. CDR1 is DFQATT and CDR2 is SNEGSKA in the germline V gene (reference sequence). CDR3 in DNA: TGCAGTGCCCAAATAGCGGGAGTCGCCGATACGCAGTATTTT. This translates into CSAQIAGVADTQYF.

The chain is built from TRBV5-6 and TRBJ1-2; D is undetermined. This CDR3 spans 15 amino acids. The germline V and J ends were trimmed by 0 bases and 4 bases, with 13 bases remaining between them. Germline CDR1 is SGHDT and CDR2 is YYEEEE. CDR3 sequence: CASSLVGSLPYGYTF. CDR3 nucleotide sequence: TGTGCCAGCAGCTTGGTGGGGTCCCTCCCCTATGGCTACACCTTC.

There are many counts of this clonotype. The chain links TRBV5-6 to TRBJ2-1, with a tentative D call TRBD1 (5 bases). Deletions cut 4 bases from V and 3 bases from J, with 14 bases between. The CDR3 runs to 15 residues. CDR1 and CDR2 from the germline V gene are SGHDT and YYEEEE. The CDR3 DNA follows: TGTGCCAGCAGCCTCTCAGGCAGGGACTACAATGAGCAGTTCTTC. Translating it yields CASSLSGRDYNEQFF.

This clonotype was counted only a few times. The chain uses TRBV7-6 and TRBJ2-7; TRBD2 agrees at 7 bases. V dropped 5 bases and J dropped 4; count of bases not matched to a gene: 8. CDR1 and CDR2 (germline): SGHVS, FNYEAQ. There are 14 residues in the CDR3. The CDR3 DNA reads as TGTGCCAGCAGCCCGTCGGGACTACTTTACGAGCAGTACTTC. Its translation: CASSPSGLLYEQYF.

This clonotype was seen a handful of times. This chain uses TRBV27 with TRBJ1-1, with D perhaps matching TRBD1 (6 bases). With 5 bases removed from V and 4 bases from J, the gap between germline ends came to 17 bases. Looked up from germline, CDR1 is MNHEY and CDR2 is SMNVEV (reference sequence). CDR3 length: 15 residues. CDR3 amino acids: CASSPTAGAGTEAFF. The CDR3 DNA reads as TGTGCCAGCAGTCCCACTGCGGGGGCTGGCACTGAAGCTTTCTTT.

The chain uses TRBV4-1 and TRBJ2-5; D is possibly TRBD2 (6 bases). The CDR3 is 13 amino acids. The V end lost 1 base, the J end lost 3 bases, and 6 bases lay between the germline ends. Germline CDR1 and CDR2: MGHRA and YSYEKL. This CDR3 is CASSQGTKETQYF. CDR3 in DNA: TGCGCCAGCAGCCAAGGGACTAAAGAGACCCAGTACTTC.

This clonotype has only a few counts. The chain recombines TRBV21-1 with TRBJ2-7; whether TRBD1, the table's D call, matches the DNA was not checked. TRBV21-1 is recorded as a pseudogene. The CDR3 totals 16 residues. The CDR3, as DNA: TGTGCCAGCAGCAAAAGGAGGGACAGGGTTTCCCACGAGCAGTACTTC. This translates into CASSKRRDRVSHEQYF.

The chain couples TRBV15 to TRBJ1-1; 9 nucleotides match TRBD1. This CDR3 is built from 15 residues. Germline lookup yields CDR1 LNHNV and CDR2 YYDKDF (reference sequence). V gave up 2 bases and J gave up 1 base; unmatched junction bases: 2. CDR3 nucleotides: TGTGCCACCAGCAGATCGGGACAGGGGAACACTGAAGCTTTCTTT. It specifies CATSRSGQGNTEAFF.

The chain combines TRBV25-1 with TRBJ1-2, with 7 bases lining up with TRBD1. The CDR3 consists of 15 residues. Germline trimming cut 4 bases from V and 3 bases from J; bases unmatched to any gene: 8. Germline V gives CDR1 MGHDK, CDR2 SYGVNS. The DNA for the CDR3 is TGTGCCAGCAGTGCGTTCGAAGGGGGCTACTATGGCTACACCTTC. Translated, it gives CASSAFEGGYYGYTF.

This chain joins TRBV3-1 and TRBJ2-7; 9 nucleotides line up with TRBD2. The J segment lost 4 bases and the V segment lost 5 bases, leaving 9 bases of the junction unmatched. The CDR3 contains 15 residues. The germline gives CDR1 LGHDT, CDR2 YNNKEL (reference sequence). The DNA of the CDR3 is TGTGCCAGCAGCGATGGGACTAGCTCTATTTACGAGCAGTACTTC. The encoded protein is CASSDGTSSIYEQYF.

The chain links TRBV20-1 to TRBJ2-5; D is unresolved. Germline V gene sequence: CDR1 DFQATT, CDR2 SNEGSKA (reference sequence). Trimming took off 3 bases at V and 1 base at J, with 12 bases between the two ends. The CDR3 is made up of 14 amino acids. The CDR3 reads CSASSRKLQETQYF. In DNA, the CDR3 is TGCAGTGCTAGTAGCAGAAAACTCCAAGAGACCCAGTACTTC.

This clonotype came up once. This chain uses TRBV6-6 with TRBJ2-7, with 7 bases lining up with TRBD2. J lost 0 bases, V lost 7 bases, and 9 bases had no gene match. This CDR3 has 15 amino acids. The germline CDR1 and CDR2 sequences are MNHNY and SVGAGI (reference sequence). This chain's CDR3 is CASTFSSGFSYEQYF. CDR3 nucleotides: TGTGCCAGCACCTTTTCTAGCGGATTCTCCTACGAGCAGTACTTC.

The J gene is TRBJ1-1, the V gene TRBV4-1, with TRBD1 matching 8 bases. Unmatched junction bases numbered 5, after V lost 3 bases and J lost 2 bases. Germline-derived CDR1 and CDR2 are MGHRA and YSYEKL. CDR3 length: 15 residues. This chain's CDR3 is CASSHRDRRNTEAFF. The CDR3 nucleotides read TGCGCCAGCAGCCACCGGGACAGGAGAAACACTGAAGCTTTCTTT.

This clonotype was seen a handful of times. CDR3 sequence reads: CASSQGPAGGIEAFF. CDR3 DNA: TGTGCCAGCAGCCAAGGACCGGCAGGGGGGATTGAAGCTTTCTTT. The chain uses TRBV3-1 and TRBJ1-1; 7 bases align to TRBD1. Germline V CDR1 and CDR2: LGHDT, YNNKEL (reference sequence). With 1 base clipped from V and 7 bases from J, the junction kept 9 bases outside the gene matches. There are 15 residues in the CDR3.

This clonotype has more than one count but fewer than ten. This CDR3 reads CASSPREGPRDEQFF. The DNA for the CDR3 is TGTGCCAGCAGCCCTCGGGAGGGGCCTAGGGATGAGCAGTTCTTC. The chain carries TRBV11-3 and TRBJ2-1; 8 nucleotides align to TRBD2. V lost 5 bases to trimming and J lost 8 bases; unmatched junction nucleotides: 11. In germline, CDR1 is SGHNT, CDR2 YENEEA. This CDR3 region has 15 residues.

This clonotype was seen more than once but under ten times. V is TRBV19 and J is TRBJ2-7; no reliable D call. CDR1 LNHDA and CDR2 SQIVND come from the germline V gene (reference sequence). With 1 base removed from V and 0 bases from J, the gap between germline ends came to 7 bases. This CDR3 comprises 14 residues. As DNA, the CDR3 is TGTGCCAGTAGTATAGGCTTCTCCTCCTACGAGCAGTACTTC. This codes for CASSIGFSSYEQYF.

In this sample, this clonotype turned up a few times. The CDR3 nucleotides read TGTGGACTGGGACTAGCGGGGGGCGCATCCCAAGAGACCCAGTACTTC. Its protein is CGLGLAGGASQETQYF. The gene calls are TRBV7-6 and TRBJ2-5, with 15 bases matching TRBD2. Germline V gene data show CDR1 as SGHVS and CDR2 as FNYEAQ. The CDR3 covers 16 residues.

The chain carries TRBV7-2 and TRBJ2-7; 8 bases agree with TRBD1. Per germline, CDR1 SGHTA and CDR2 FQGNSA. CDR3 size: 15 residues. V was clipped by 3 bases and J by 5 bases; unmatched bases: 9. This CDR3 reads CASSLGRTGLHEQYF. The CDR3, as DNA: TGTGCCAGCAGCTTGGGACGGACAGGGCTTCACGAGCAGTACTTC.

The V and J genes are TRBV5-1 and TRBJ2-1, with 12 positions matching TRBD1. Per the germline V gene, CDR1 is SGHRS and CDR2 is YFSETQ. The CDR3 is 16 amino acids. Germline trimming cut 4 bases from V and 6 bases from J; bases unmatched to any gene: 8. CDR3 sequence: CASSGTGGRLTNEQFF. The CDR3 DNA sequence: TGCGCCAGCAGCGGGACAGGGGGCCGTTTGACCAATGAGCAGTTCTTC.

This clonotype showed up many times. J is TRBJ1-5 and V is TRBV12-3 or TRBV12-4; D uncertain. Between the trimmed V and J ends, which lost 1 base and 1 base, there was a span of 8 bases. The CDR3 has 15 amino acids. The CDR3 protein is CASSLGGLSNQPQHF. The CDR3 region has the DNA TGTGCCAGCAGTTTAGGAGGGCTGAGCAATCAGCCCCAGCATTTT.

This chain connects TRBV7-8 to TRBJ2-1, with D tentatively TRBD2 (5 bases). Trimming removed 3 bases from V and 3 bases from J, with 9 bases in between. Germline CDR1 is SGHVS and CDR2 is FQNEAQ. CDR3 size: 14 residues. CDR3 in DNA: TGTGCCAGCAGCTTTATGCGGGTCTACAATGAGCAGTTCTTC. Translated, it gives CASSFMRVYNEQFF.